This T cell receptor (beta chain) is drawn from a study of vaccination effects on CD4 cells after COVID-19 (dated 2022 in TCRdb). Context from the whole study: In the ViraFEST assay, PBMC were stimulated with viral peptide pools, and antigen-specific CD4+ T cell clonotypes were then identified by expansion using TCR sequencing. A few million PBMC per well were cultured with 10 ug/ml peptides in IMDM containing roughly 5% human AB serum, around 9.7 IU/ml IL-2 and gentamicin. In the study, cultures from other donors were sequenced using the Oncomine TCR Beta short-read assay on an Illumina iSeq 100. Across the study, the median time from the second dose to post-vaccine sampling was 72 days (range 14 to 241). The study compared SARS-CoV-2 spike-specific CD4+ TCR repertoires before and after mRNA vaccination in COVID-19 convalescent patients and infection-naive vaccine recipients. A total of 9 to 11 COVID-19 convalescent patients and several SARS-CoV-2-naive healthy vaccine recipients were included in the full study.

Receptor libraries were prepared by the immunoSEQ multiplex PCR assay. DNA from the CD4+ T cells that had been cultured and isolated underwent TCR beta CDR3 sequencing. The original methods were these. Non-productive TCR sequences were removed and reads were trimmed to the CDR3 region, keeping CDR3s of at least 7 amino acids. Antigen-specific clonotypes were identified using the MANAFEST web app by comparison of expansion in peptide wells against reference cultures. For clones to be considered positive, expansion at FDR<0.05 versus reference and all other wells, an odds ratio above 5, and a frequency above 0.1% in two replicate wells were required. Cross-reactive clonotypes were defined as significantly expanded in SARS-CoV-2 spike wells and in at least one common cold coronavirus spike condition. Levenshtein distance calculated with the stringdist R package was used to assess CDR3 similarity, and unrooted trees were constructed with ape in R 3.6.1. The source is immuneACCESS, and TCRdb retained only in-frame sequences with V and J called. Part of the clones is not carried over; for the studies checked, unresolved V genes explain less than half of this, and the remainder is unexplained. V, J and clone size are those of that table, while D and trimming were read from the DNA. This sample gives about 71,000 clones in total; roughly 80% of them show up just once. The ten top clones hold 2.4% of the sample.

With respect to this clone: Which antigen it targets is not known. No base-level quality is on record; no much larger clone is a single base apart.

After more than nine days of culture, CD4+ T cells were isolated with the EasySep CD4+ T cell isolation kit. Participants received two doses of either the BNT162b2 or the mRNA-1273 mRNA SARS-CoV-2 vaccine. Healthy vaccine recipients had no prior SARS-CoV-2 infection, confirmed by negative nucleocapsid antibodies before and after vaccination. Half of the culture medium was replaced with fresh IL-2-containing medium on days 3 and 7. Unless noted otherwise, every peptide stimulation condition was cultured in triplicate wells. PBMC were separated from whole blood using Ficoll-Paque Plus gradient centrifugation and were then either cryopreserved at -140C or used fresh. Genomic DNA was extracted from cultured CD4+ T cells with the QIAamp micro DNA kit. Results and caveats for the whole study, not just this receptor: Clones induced by infection and clones induced by vaccination both contracted markedly at late timepoints after vaccination, which fits with T cell responses waning over time. The study was limited by a small number of convalescent patients, and early post-infection timepoints were lacking. Among healthy vaccine recipients, nearly all vaccine-induced clones were SARS-CoV-2 mono-reactive, and only 1 of 255 was cross-reactive with common cold coronaviruses.

This sequence was found in a human donor who received a COVID-19 vaccine. Sequenced material: CD4+ T cells from PBMCs cultured without peptide, taken after COVID-19 vaccination.

The CDR3 protein: CASSSYGTPGAYEQYV. DNA sequence: TGTGCCAGCAGCTCGTACGGGACCCCTGGGGCCTACGAGCAGTACGTC. This chain is built from TRBV5-6 and TRBJ2-7; the D call is tentative, TRBD1 or TRBD2, as each matches 5 bases. The CDR3 measures 16 amino acids from cysteine to valine. The read is trimmed to its CDR3 DNA, 48 bases read in frame from base 1. Reading the germline V gene gives CDR1 SGHDT and CDR2 YYEEEE. V gives up 3 bases and J gives up 2 bases, and the segment between their germline ends measures 18 bases.